A selection of T cell receptor beta chains follows, all from one sample in a study of T cells in Graves' hyperthyroidism and ophthalmopathy. One entry per CDR3 protein results from TCRdb running MiXCR on the multiplex PCR reads. Counted here are 500,000 to 650,000 distinct CDR3 sequences, 17% occurring once; the ten biggest clones make up approximately 16%. Source material: blood. These receptor sequences come from a woman younger than 35 with Graves' ophthalmopathy. CDR3s include the opening cysteine and the closing phenylalanine or tryptophan. Fields, in order: clone size, J gene, V gene, D gene, CDR3 length, CDR3 DNA, CDR3 protein. A D gene is named only where the DNA matches it firmly. Rows give clone size only sometimes, using once, few, many, or a class for an expanded clone.

abundance: many; j_gene: TRBJ1-2; v_gene: TRBV12-3/TRBV12-4; d_gene: NA; len: 14; CDR3nt: TGTGCCAGCAGTTTAGGGGGGGCACACTATGGCTACACCTTC; CDR3aa: CASSLGGAHYGYTF
abundance: many; j_gene: TRBJ1-1; v_gene: TRBV10-3; d_gene: NA; len: 14; CDR3nt: TGTGCCATCAAGAAGGGGGGGTCGTACACTGAAGCTTTCTTT; CDR3aa: CAIKKGGSYTEAFF
abundance: NA; j_gene: TRBJ1-2; v_gene: TRBV12-3/TRBV12-4; d_gene: TRBD1; len: 14; CDR3nt: TGTGCCAGCAGGGGACAGGGGGGAAATTATGGCTACACCTTC; CDR3aa: CASRGQGGNYGYTF
abundance: few; j_gene: TRBJ1-4; v_gene: TRBV12-3/TRBV12-4; d_gene: TRBD1; len: 16; CDR3nt: TGTGCCAGCAGCCCCGGACAGGGAGTCACTAGTGAAAAACTGTTTTTT; CDR3aa: CASSPGQGVTSEKLFF
abundance: NA; j_gene: TRBJ2-7; v_gene: TRBV3-1; d_gene: TRBD2; len: 14; CDR3nt: TGTGCCAGCAGCCCTTTAGCGGGAGGGCTCGAGCAGTACTTC; CDR3aa: CASSPLAGGLEQYF
abundance: few; j_gene: TRBJ1-5; v_gene: TRBV29-1; d_gene: TRBD1; len: 12; CDR3nt: TGCAGCGTCCTACAGGGGACGGAGCCCCAGCATTTT; CDR3aa: CSVLQGTEPQHF
abundance: many; j_gene: TRBJ2-7; v_gene: TRBV7-2; d_gene: TRBD2; len: 19; CDR3nt: TGTGCCAGCAGCTCAATCGCCGGGACTAGCGGGAGGCAGGGGTACGAGCAGTACTTC; CDR3aa: CASSSIAGTSGRQGYEQYF
abundance: NA; j_gene: TRBJ2-7; v_gene: TRBV5-4; d_gene: NA; len: 14; CDR3nt: TGTGCCAGCAGCTTGTACCGGGGGTTCTATGAGCAGTACTTC; CDR3aa: CASSLYRGFYEQYF
abundance: few; j_gene: TRBJ2-5; v_gene: TRBV5-6; d_gene: TRBD2; len: 16; CDR3nt: TGTGCCAGCAGCTTAATGGGTAGCGGGGGGGCAGAGACCCAGTACTTC; CDR3aa: CASSLMGSGGAETQYF
abundance: few; j_gene: TRBJ1-5; v_gene: TRBV10-1; d_gene: NA; len: 15; CDR3nt: TGCGCCAGCAGTGAGTCGACGGCAGGCAATCAGCCCCAGCATTTT; CDR3aa: CASSESTAGNQPQHF
abundance: few; j_gene: TRBJ1-5; v_gene: TRBV27; d_gene: TRBD1; len: 16; CDR3nt: TGTGCCAGCAGTTATCTCCGGGACAGTAGTAATCAGCCCCAGCATTTT; CDR3aa: CASSYLRDSSNQPQHF
abundance: many; j_gene: TRBJ2-1; v_gene: TRBV20-1; d_gene: NA; len: 15; CDR3nt: TGCAGTGCTAAGTCGATGCAGGGGACGAACAATGAGCAGTTCTTC; CDR3aa: CSAKSMQGTNNEQFF
abundance: few; j_gene: TRBJ1-5; v_gene: TRBV19; d_gene: NA; len: 14; CDR3nt: TGTGCCAGTTCCTTACTGAACAGGGCTCAGCCCCAGCATTTT; CDR3aa: CASSLLNRAQPQHF
abundance: few; j_gene: TRBJ2-3; v_gene: TRBV7-6; d_gene: NA; len: 14; CDR3nt: TGTGCCAGCAGCTTAACGGCAGGCACAGATACGCAGTATTTT; CDR3aa: CASSLTAGTDTQYF
abundance: NA; j_gene: TRBJ2-3; v_gene: TRBV5-1; d_gene: TRBD2; len: 15; CDR3nt: TGCGCCAGCAGCTTGGCACTAGCGGGGTCAAATACGCAGTATTTT; CDR3aa: CASSLALAGSNTQYF
abundance: many; j_gene: TRBJ2-7; v_gene: TRBV6-1; d_gene: TRBD2; len: 15; CDR3nt: TGTGCCAGCAGTGAACTAGCGGGAGGGGGGTACGAGCAGTACTTC; CDR3aa: CASSELAGGGYEQYF
abundance: many; j_gene: TRBJ2-1; v_gene: TRBV20-1; d_gene: NA; len: 13; CDR3nt: TGCAGTGCTCGACCGTCCCAGGGAAATGAGCAGTTCTTC; CDR3aa: CSARPSQGNEQFF
abundance: NA; j_gene: TRBJ2-7; v_gene: TRBV10-3; d_gene: TRBD2; len: 14; CDR3nt: TGTGCCATCAGCAGACTAGCGGGTCTAGAGGAGCAGTACTTC; CDR3aa: CAISRLAGLEEQYF
abundance: many; j_gene: TRBJ2-5; v_gene: TRBV20-1; d_gene: TRBD2; len: 17; CDR3nt: TGCAGTGCTCTAAAGGATTTACTAGCGGGGGGTCTAGAGACCCAGTACTTC; CDR3aa: CSALKDLLAGGLETQYF
abundance: NA; j_gene: TRBJ1-1; v_gene: TRBV4-1; d_gene: TRBD1; len: 16; CDR3nt: TGCGCCAGCAGCCGGCAAGGACAGGGGGATTCCTCTGAAGCTTTCTTT; CDR3aa: CASSRQGQGDSSEAFF
abundance: many; j_gene: TRBJ1-2; v_gene: TRBV12-3/TRBV12-4; d_gene: TRBD1; len: 15; CDR3nt: TGTGCCAGCAGTTTAACTTCCAGGGGGTCTGGAGGCTACACCTTC; CDR3aa: CASSLTSRGSGGYTF
abundance: many; j_gene: TRBJ2-7; v_gene: TRBV6-1; d_gene: NA; len: 13; CDR3nt: TGTGCCAGCAGTGAAGCGAGGGGCGGCGAGCAGTACTTC; CDR3aa: CASSEARGGEQYF
abundance: NA; j_gene: TRBJ2-1; v_gene: TRBV19; d_gene: TRBD1; len: 13; CDR3nt: TGTGCCAGTAGCCAACTACAGGGGAGTGAGCAGTTCTTC; CDR3aa: CASSQLQGSEQFF
abundance: many; j_gene: TRBJ2-2; v_gene: TRBV2; d_gene: NA; len: 14; CDR3nt: TGTGCCACCCGAGGGGAGGCGAACACCGGGGAGCTGTTTTTT; CDR3aa: CATRGEANTGELFF
abundance: NA; j_gene: TRBJ1-2; v_gene: TRBV10-3; d_gene: TRBD1; len: 12; CDR3nt: TGTGCCATCAGAATGACAGGGGTTAGCTACACCTTC; CDR3aa: CAIRMTGVSYTF
abundance: few; j_gene: TRBJ2-3; v_gene: TRBV4-2; d_gene: NA; len: 16; CDR3nt: TGTGCCAGCAGTCAAAGGAGGGGGGGTCGCACAGATACGCAGTATTTT; CDR3aa: CASSQRRGGRTDTQYF
abundance: few; j_gene: TRBJ2-7; v_gene: TRBV14; d_gene: TRBD1; len: 14; CDR3nt: TGTGCCAGCAGTATGGACAGGGGGTCCCACGAGCAGTACTTC; CDR3aa: CASSMDRGSHEQYF
abundance: NA; j_gene: TRBJ2-5; v_gene: TRBV29-1; d_gene: NA; len: 13; CDR3nt: TGCAGCGTTGACGGGGTTCCGACGGGGACCCAGTACTTC; CDR3aa: CSVDGVPTGTQYF
abundance: NA; j_gene: TRBJ1-1; v_gene: TRBV5-1; d_gene: NA; len: 14; CDR3nt: TGCGCCAGCAGCGGGGAGGGGAGGGGCACTGAAGCTTTCTTT; CDR3aa: CASSGEGRGTEAFF
abundance: many; j_gene: TRBJ1-1; v_gene: TRBV29-1; d_gene: NA; len: 16; CDR3nt: TGCAGCGTAGAACCTCCCGGAACGGGGCCGAACACTGAAGCTTTCTTT; CDR3aa: CSVEPPGTGPNTEAFF
abundance: NA; j_gene: TRBJ2-7; v_gene: TRBV27; d_gene: NA; len: 13; CDR3nt: TGTGCCAGCGGGGTAGGGTCATACTACGAGCAGTACTTC; CDR3aa: CASGVGSYYEQYF